This T cell receptor (beta chain) appears in the sequencing data of a study of preoperative IRX-2 immunotherapy in early breast cancer. Treatment of the sample: preoperative locoregional IRX-2 cytokine immunotherapy. This phase Ib study tested locoregional IRX-2 cytokine immunotherapy given before surgery. The length of the CDR3 is 13 residues. Trimming cost V 4 bases and J 8 bases; bases outside gene matches: 6. Libraries were prepared by immunoSEQ multiplex PCR; TCRdb keeps only in-frame clonotypes and omits some of them. The repertoire has over 30,000 clones, nearly 90% of them found once; the top ten carry 1.6%.

Specimen: tumor tissue, collected after IRX-2 immunotherapy. The clonotype was recovered from a human donor with breast cancer. The V and J genes are TRBV7-1 and TRBJ1-2, with 8 bases lining up with TRBD1. TRBV7-1 has ORF status, its function being uncertain. CDR3 bases: TGTGCCAGCAGCTTAGGCTGGGACAGGGGCTACACCTTC. Its protein product is CASSLGWDRGYTF.